The subject of this entry is one TCR beta chain. Time point: pre-treatment sample, taken before nivolumab and TIL therapy. The tumor samples were excised metastases, mostly pleural nodules or supraclavicular lymph nodes. This record belongs to a study of TIL therapy for anti-PD-1-resistant metastatic lung cancer. This was the immunoSEQ v3 assay. Clones were sequenced by immunoSEQ multiplex PCR, and TCRdb holds only the in-frame ones, with some missing. The repertoire includes about 100,000 clones, about 71% of them detected once, and about a tenth sits in the top ten. This specimen was tumor tissue, taken at baseline. This clonotype originated in a person aged 25-79 years with non-small cell lung cancer.

This CDR3 reads CASSPIGGTPGSGRYEQYF. As DNA, the CDR3 is TGTGCCAGCTCACCAATAGGAGGAACACCGGGATCGGGTCGTTACGAGCAGTACTTC. The V call is TRBV18, the J call TRBJ2-7, with D perhaps matching TRBD2 (5 bases). Deletions cut 2 bases from V and 4 bases from J, with 27 bases between. The CDR3 runs 19 residues. The germline gives CDR1 KGHSH, CDR2 LQKENI.